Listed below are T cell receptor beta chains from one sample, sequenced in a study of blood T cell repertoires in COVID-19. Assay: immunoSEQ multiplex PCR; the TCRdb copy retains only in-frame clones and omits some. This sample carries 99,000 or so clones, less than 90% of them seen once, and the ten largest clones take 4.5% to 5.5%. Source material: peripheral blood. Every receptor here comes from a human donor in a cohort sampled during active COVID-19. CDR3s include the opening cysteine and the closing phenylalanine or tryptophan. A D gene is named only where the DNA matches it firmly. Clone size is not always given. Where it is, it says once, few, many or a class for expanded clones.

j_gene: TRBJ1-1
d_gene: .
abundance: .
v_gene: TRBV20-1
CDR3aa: CSASRGRSNTEAFF
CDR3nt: TGCAGTGCTAGTAGGGGCAGATCGAACACTGAAGCTTTCTTT

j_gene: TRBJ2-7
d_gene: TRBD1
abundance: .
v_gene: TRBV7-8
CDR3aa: CASSLGGQGYSYEQYF
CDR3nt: TGTGCCAGCAGCCTTGGGGGACAGGGGTACTCCTACGAGCAGTACTTC

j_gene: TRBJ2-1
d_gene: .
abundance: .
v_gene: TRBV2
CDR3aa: CASSETTGTYNEQFF
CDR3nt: TGTGCCAGCAGTGAAACCACGGGAACCTACAATGAGCAGTTCTTC

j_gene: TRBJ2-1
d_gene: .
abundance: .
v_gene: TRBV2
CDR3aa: CASRSRGPSNEQFF
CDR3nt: TGTGCCAGCAGGAGCAGAGGGCCATCGAATGAGCAGTTCTTC

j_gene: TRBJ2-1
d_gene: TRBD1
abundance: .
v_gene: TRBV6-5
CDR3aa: CASRRTGGYNEQFF
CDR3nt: TGTGCCAGCAGGAGGACAGGGGGGTACAATGAGCAGTTCTTC

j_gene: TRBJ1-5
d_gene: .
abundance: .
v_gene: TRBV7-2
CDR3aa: CASSSSGTWRNQPQHF
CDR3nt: TGTGCCAGCAGCTCGTCAGGTACGTGGCGCAATCAGCCCCAGCATTTT

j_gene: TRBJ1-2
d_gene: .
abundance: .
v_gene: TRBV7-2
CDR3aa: CASSLGQANYGYTF
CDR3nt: TGTGCCAGCAGCTTAGGTCAGGCTAACTATGGCTACACCTTC

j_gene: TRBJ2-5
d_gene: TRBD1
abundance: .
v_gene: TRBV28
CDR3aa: CASISDRESLETQYF
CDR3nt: TGTGCCAGCATTTCGGACAGGGAATCATTAGAGACCCAGTACTTC

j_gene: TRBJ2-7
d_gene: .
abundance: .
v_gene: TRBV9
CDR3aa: CASSSWDNYEQYF
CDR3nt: TGTGCCAGCAGCTCATGGGACAACTACGAGCAGTACTTC

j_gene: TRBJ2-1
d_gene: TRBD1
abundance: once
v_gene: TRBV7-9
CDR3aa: CASSWRQGWGNEQFF
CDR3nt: TGTGCCAGCAGCTGGAGACAGGGATGGGGCAATGAGCAGTTCTTC

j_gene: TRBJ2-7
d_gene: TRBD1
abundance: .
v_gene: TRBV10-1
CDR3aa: CASSDRTGASYEQYF
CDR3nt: TGCGCCAGCAGTGACCGGACAGGGGCCTCCTACGAGCAGTACTTC

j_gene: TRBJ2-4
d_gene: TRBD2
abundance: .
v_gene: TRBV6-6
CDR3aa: CASSGTGAGKNIQYF
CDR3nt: TGTGCCAGTAGCGGGACCGGAGCGGGCAAAAACATTCAGTACTTC

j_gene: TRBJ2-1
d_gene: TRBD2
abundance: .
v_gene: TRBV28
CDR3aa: CASSLIGTNNEQFF
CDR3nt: TGTGCCAGCAGTTTAATAGGGACTAACAATGAGCAGTTCTTC

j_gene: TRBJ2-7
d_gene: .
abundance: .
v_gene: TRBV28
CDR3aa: CASSTAYEQYF
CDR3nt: TGTGCCAGCAGTACAGCCTACGAGCAGTACTTC

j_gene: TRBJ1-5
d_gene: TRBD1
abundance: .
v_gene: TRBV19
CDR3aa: CASKVWTGLDNQPQHF
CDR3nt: TGTGCCAGTAAGGTTTGGACAGGGCTTGACAATCAGCCCCAGCATTTT

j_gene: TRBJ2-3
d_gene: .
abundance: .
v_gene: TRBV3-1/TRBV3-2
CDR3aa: CASSQRAGSSTDTQYF
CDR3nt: TGTGCCAGCAGCCAGAGGGCGGGTTCTAGCACAGATACGCAGTATTTT

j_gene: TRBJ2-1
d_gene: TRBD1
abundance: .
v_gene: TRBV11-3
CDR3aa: CASSTLRQGGQDEQFF
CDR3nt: TGTGCCAGCAGCACGCTCCGACAGGGGGGTCAGGATGAGCAGTTCTTC

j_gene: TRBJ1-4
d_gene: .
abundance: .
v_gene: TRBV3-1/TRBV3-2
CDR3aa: CASSRQRGTNEKLFF
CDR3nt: TGTGCCAGCAGCCGACAGCGTGGCACTAATGAAAAACTGTTTTTT

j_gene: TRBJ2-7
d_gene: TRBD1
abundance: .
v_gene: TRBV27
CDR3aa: CASSQSGTGVGGEQYF
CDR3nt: TGTGCCAGCAGTCAATCCGGGACAGGGGTGGGGGGAGAGCAGTACTTC

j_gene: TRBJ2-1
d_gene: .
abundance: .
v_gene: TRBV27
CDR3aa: CASRPLGGRNEQFF
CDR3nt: TGTGCCAGCAGGCCACTAGGGGGACGGAATGAGCAGTTCTTC

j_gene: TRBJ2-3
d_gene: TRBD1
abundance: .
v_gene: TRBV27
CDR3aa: CASSLPGQGTDTQYF
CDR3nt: TGTGCCAGCAGTTTACCCGGACAGGGAACAGATACGCAGTATTTT

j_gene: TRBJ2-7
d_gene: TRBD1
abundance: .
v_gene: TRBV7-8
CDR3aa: CASSLAPGQGTYEQYF
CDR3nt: TGTGCCAGCAGCTTAGCGCCGGGACAGGGGACCTACGAGCAGTACTTC

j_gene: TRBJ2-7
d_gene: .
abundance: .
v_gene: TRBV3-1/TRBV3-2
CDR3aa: CASSRPLEVGRNEQYF
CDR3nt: TGTGCCAGCAGCCGCCCCCTCGAGGTGGGGCGGAACGAGCAGTACTTC

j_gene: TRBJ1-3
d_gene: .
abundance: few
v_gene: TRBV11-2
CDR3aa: CASSFLNTIYF
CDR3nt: TGTGCCAGCAGCTTCCTGAACACCATATATTTT

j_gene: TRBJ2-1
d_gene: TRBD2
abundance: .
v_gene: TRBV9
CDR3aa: CASSAAGDEYNEQFF
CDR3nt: TGTGCCAGCAGCGCAGCGGGAGACGAATACAATGAGCAGTTCTTC

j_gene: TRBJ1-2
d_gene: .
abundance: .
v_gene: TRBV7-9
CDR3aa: CASSPDRQGYTF
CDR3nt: TGTGCCAGCAGCCCAGATCGACAAGGCTACACCTTC

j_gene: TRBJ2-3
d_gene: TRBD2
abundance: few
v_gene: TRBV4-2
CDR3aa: CASSQEGPAGLTDTQYF
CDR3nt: TGTGCCAGCAGCCAAGAGGGGCCAGCGGGGCTCACAGATACGCAGTATTTT

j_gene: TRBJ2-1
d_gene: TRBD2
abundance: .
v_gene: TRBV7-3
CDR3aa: CASSPGGVRNEQFF
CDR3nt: TGTGCCAGCAGCCCGGGGGGGGTGAGGAATGAGCAGTTCTTC

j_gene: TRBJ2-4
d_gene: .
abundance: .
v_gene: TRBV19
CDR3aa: CASSRGGGNIQYF
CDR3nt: TGTGCCAGTAGTAGGGGGGGCGGAAACATTCAGTACTTC

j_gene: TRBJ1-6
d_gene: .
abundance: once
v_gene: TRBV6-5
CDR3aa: CASSSYRTTNNSPLHF
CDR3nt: TGTGCCAGCAGTTCTTACAGGACCACTAATAATTCACCCCTCCACTTT

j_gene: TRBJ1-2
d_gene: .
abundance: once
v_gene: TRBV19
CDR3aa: CASGRDYGYTF
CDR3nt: TGTGCCAGTGGGAGGGACTATGGCTACACCTTC